These 9 T cell receptor beta chains were all obtained from the same sample, sequenced in a study of early T cells in non-severe SARS-CoV-2 infection. Via MiXCR, TCRdb re-called the 5' RACE reads, giving one row per CDR3 protein. The sample includes some 30,000 distinct CDR3 sequences, about 5% of them seen just once. The sequenced material came from whole blood. All receptors derive from an adult who was a healthcare worker with PCR-confirmed SARS-CoV-2 infection or an uninfected control (not recorded which).

In this sample, this clonotype turned up many times. This rearrangement joins TRBV2 to TRBJ2-2; unclear D gene. Germline lookup yields CDR1 SNHLY and CDR2 FYNNEI. Trimming removed 10 bases from V and 2 bases from J, with 11 bases in between. This CDR3 is built from 13 residues. CDR3 protein: CATLGHNTGELFF. The CDR3 DNA reads TGTGCCACCTTAGGCCACAACACCGGGGAGCTGTTTTTT.

In its sample, this clonotype was seen many times. The chain combines TRBV12-3 or TRBV12-4 with TRBJ1-1; D may be TRBD1 (5 bases). CDR3 size: 15 residues. V lost 5 bases and J lost 1, with 14 bases in between. CDR3 region: CASSLDRGQNTEAFF. DNA for the CDR3: TGTGCCAGCAGTCTGGATAGGGGCCAGAACACTGAAGCTTTCTTT.

This clonotype was detected ten times or more. The chain has TRBV12-3 or TRBV12-4 and TRBJ2-1; TRBD2 agrees at 8 bases. The J segment lost 4 bases and the V segment lost 7 bases, leaving 6 bases of the junction unmatched. The CDR3 runs to 14 residues. The CDR3 sequence is CASNLGTSYNEQFF. The CDR3 DNA is TGTGCCAGCAACCTCGGGACTAGTTACAATGAGCAGTTCTTC.

The chain is built from TRBV5-1 and TRBJ2-2; no clear D. Germline CDR1 reads SGHRS; CDR2 reads YFSETQ. The CDR3 extends over 13 amino acids. Deletions cut 2 bases from V and 6 bases from J, with 8 bases between. Here the CDR3 DNA reads TGCGCCAGCAGCTTCTTACCCGCCGGGGAGCTGTTTTTT. Its protein product is CASSFLPAGELFF.

The chain has TRBV7-8 and TRBJ2-5; D is unclear. V was shortened by 1 base and J by 1 base, with 13 bases between the two germline ends. Germline CDR1 SGHVS, CDR2 FQNEAQ. The CDR3 length is 16 residues. In DNA form, the CDR3 reads TGTGCCAGCAGCTTAGTTTTAACAGCCGCCCAAGAGACCCAGTACTTC. This encodes CASSLVLTAAQETQYF.

Many counts were recorded for this clonotype. The V gene is TRBV20-1, the J gene TRBJ1-5; D possibly corresponds to TRBD1 (5 bases). In germline, CDR1 is DFQATT, CDR2 SNEGSKA (reference sequence). The CDR3 loop spans 12 amino acids. Trimming took off 1 base at V and 6 bases at J, with 7 bases between the two ends. The CDR3 DNA is TGCAGTGCTAGAGCAGGGATTCAGCCCCAGCATTTT. It translates to CSARAGIQPQHF.

This clonotype turned up a few times. The DNA for the CDR3 is TGCGCCAGCAGCCTTGGTTCGGGGGCTATTCAAGAGACCCAGTACTTC. Protein: CASSLGSGAIQETQYF. The chain uses TRBV4-1 and TRBJ2-5; tentatively, D is TRBD1 or TRBD2 (6 bases each). The germline V gene encodes CDR1 MGHRA and CDR2 YSYEKL. The CDR3 has 16 amino acids. The germline V and J ends were trimmed by 4 bases and 2 bases, with 17 bases remaining between them.

This clonotype was recorded at least ten times. This chain connects TRBV2 to TRBJ2-1; 8 nucleotides align to TRBD2. The CDR3 length is 14 residues. The ends lost 11 bases at V and 0 bases at J; junction bases unmatched: 6. The germline V gene has CDR1 SNHLY and CDR2 FYNNEI. The CDR3 reads CACLAGGSYNEQFF. The DNA for the CDR3 is TGTGCCTGCCTGGCGGGAGGCTCCTACAATGAGCAGTTCTTC.

The sample holds a few counts of this clonotype. The chain uses TRBV20-1 and TRBJ2-3, with D perhaps matching TRBD1 (5 bases). There are 15 residues in the CDR3. Trimming took 6 bases from V and 0 from J, leaving 16 bases between them. Looked up from germline, CDR1 is DFQATT and CDR2 is SNEGSKA (reference sequence). The CDR3 nucleotides read TGCAGTGCCCCGAGGACGGACATGAGCACAGATACGCAGTATTTT. This codes for CSAPRTDMSTDTQYF.